This TCR beta chain originates from a study of post-analysis software for immune sequencing data. At the level of the study: Recorded disease courses covered relapsing-remitting, secondary progressive and progressive-relapsing multiple sclerosis. Some patients had no subtype annotation.

Per the germline V gene, CDR1 is MNHNS and CDR2 is SASEGT. V was clipped by 3 bases and J by 1 base; unmatched bases: 6. The CDR3 sequence is 15 residues long. Study-wide results and limits: A significant reduction in normalized Chao1 diversity was observed in multiple sclerosis patients versus controls. TRBV5-6, TRBV5-1 and TRBV20-1 were among roughly 5 TRBV segments more frequent in patients than controls. The F measure placed samples prepared in the same batch into strongly shared clusters.

The library was made from cDNA and included unique molecular identifiers. Researchers reported roughly 0.5 million cDNA molecules coming from approximately 1 to 10 million T cells. Each CDR3 protein is one row after TCRdb ran MiXCR on the PCR reads. The table lists about 760,000 distinct CDR3 sequences, roughly 27% of them singletons. Details on this clonotype: Antigen unknown.

Material for sequencing was blood. This chain connects TRBV6-1 to TRBJ2-7; 7 bases agree with TRBD1. The receptor comes from a girl aged 10-17 years with multiple sclerosis. Written as DNA, the CDR3 is TGTGCCAGCAGTGATCATCCAGGGGGTTCCTACGAGCAGTACTTC. Translated: CASSDHPGGSYEQYF.